The present T cell receptor (beta chain) was sequenced within a study of blood T cells in healthy people across ages. Study findings and constraints: The recorded TCR beta diversity per million T cells decreased in a roughly linear manner with age.

Germline V gene sequence: CDR1 SGHTA, CDR2 FQGNSA. The trim removed 4 bases at V and 4 bases at J, leaving 10 bases unmatched. There are 15 residues in the CDR3. Combining a sample-barcoded 5' primer with a J-beta primer mix, a second PCR ran for roughly 6 to 11 cycles. Using its own MiXCR run on the 5' RACE reads, TCRdb lists one record per CDR3 protein. The sample records fewer than 950,000 distinct CDR3 sequences, around 34% being singletons. On this clonotype itself: What it binds is unknown.

The sequenced sample was blood. This clonotype originated in a man aged 18 to 29 in good health. This rearrangement joins TRBV7-2 to TRBJ2-7, with 7 positions matching TRBD1. The CDR3 sequence: CASSYIPGGRYEQYF. For the CDR3, the DNA is TGTGCCAGCAGCTACATCCCAGGGGGTCGGTACGAGCAGTACTTC. Combining the CDR3 with reference TRBV7-2 and TRBJ2-7 gives the whole variable domain GAGVSQSPSNKVTEKGKDVELRCDPISGHTALYWYRQSLGQGLEFLIYFQGNSAPDKSGLPSDRFSAERTGGSVSTLTIQRTQQEDSAVYLCASSYIPGGRYEQYFGPGTRLTVT.